The 31 T cell receptor beta chains listed next were all sequenced from one sample in a study of identical twins. MiXCR, applied by TCRdb to the 5' RACE reads, yields one record per CDR3 protein. The repertoire has about 900,000 distinct CDR3 sequences, roughly an eighth of them found once; the top ten carry 1.5% to 2%. The same specimen was also included in a second study, on yellow fever vaccine responses in identical twins.

What was sequenced was PBMCs. The receptors come from a woman aged 18-29 years in good health.

V usage is TRBV20-1 and J usage is TRBJ2-7, with 8 bases aligning to TRBD1. CDR1 DFQATT and CDR2 SNEGSKA come from the germline V gene (reference sequence). J was trimmed by 4 bases and V by 6 bases; bases with no gene match: 8. The CDR3 totals 13 residues. CDR3 coding DNA: TGCAGTGCCCGGCCGACAGGGGCGTACGAGCAGTACTTC. Translation gives CSARPTGAYEQYF.

This clonotype was counted only a few times. The chain employs TRBV28 and TRBJ2-7; TRBD1 or TRBD2 may be the D gene (6 bases each). The length of the CDR3 is 14 residues. Germline CDR1 reads MDHEN; CDR2 reads SYDVKM. V shed 3 bases and J shed 4 bases, with 13 bases lying between them. Here the CDR3 reads CASSFSGGKYEQYF. Written as DNA, the CDR3 is TGTGCCAGCAGTTTCTCCGGGGGCAAGTACGAGCAGTACTTC.

This clonotype was recorded many times. The chain carries TRBV12-3 or TRBV12-4 and TRBJ2-1; D may match TRBD1 or TRBD2 (5 bases each). The CDR3 is 17 amino acids. V was pared by 6 bases and J by 7 bases, with 25 bases between. The CDR3 DNA sequence: TGTGCCAGCAGCCTAATACCGGGACCCAATCCTTGGAATGAGCAGTTCTTC. Encoded protein: CASSLIPGPNPWNEQFF.

This clonotype was observed at least ten times. V is TRBV12-3 or TRBV12-4 and J is TRBJ2-1; a weak D match, TRBD2 (6 bases). The ends were cut back, 8 bases at V and 6 bases at J, with 17 bases in the middle. The CDR3 has 14 amino acids. CDR3 region: CASGSRLETNEQFF. DNA for the CDR3: TGTGCCAGCGGGTCCAGACTAGAAACCAATGAGCAGTTCTTC.

The CDR3 nucleotides read TGTGCCAGCAGGGAGCCGGGACAGGGTTACGAGCAGTACGTC. This gives the protein CASREPGQGYEQYV. This chain uses TRBV6-1 with TRBJ2-7; the match to TRBD1 covers 9 bases. Looked up from germline, CDR1 is MNHNS and CDR2 is SASEGT. The CDR3 covers 14 residues. The ends lost 6 bases at V and 4 bases at J; junction bases unmatched: 7.

This clonotype has only a few counts. The chain links TRBV20-1 to TRBJ2-1; 14 bases are a match to TRBD2. Unmatched junction bases numbered 11, after V lost 1 base and J lost 3 bases. CDR1 DFQATT and CDR2 SNEGSKA come from the germline V gene (reference sequence). This CDR3 comprises 19 residues. The CDR3 DNA reads TGCAGTGCTAGAGCTCAGACTAGCGGGGGGGGCGGTCTCTACAATGAGCAGTTCTTC. This sequence encodes CSARAQTSGGGGLYNEQFF.

The chain couples TRBV7-3 to TRBJ2-1, with 11 bases aligning to TRBD2. This CDR3 is built from 16 residues. Germline CDR1 reads SGHTA; CDR2 reads FQGTGA. V lost 5 bases, J lost 5 bases, and 8 bases stayed unmatched. CDR3 coding DNA: TGTGCCAGCAGCGCGGGCGGGACTAGCGGCCACAATGAGCAGTTCTTC. As protein: CASSAGGTSGHNEQFF.

The rearrangement uses TRBV15 and TRBJ2-7, with no clear D. This CDR3 spans 15 amino acids. The germline V and J ends were trimmed by 0 bases and 2 bases, with 11 bases remaining between them. Germline loops: CDR1 LNHNV, CDR2 YYDKDF (reference sequence). This CDR3 is CATSRDFGFTYEQYF. CDR3 nucleotide sequence: TGTGCCACCAGCAGAGATTTTGGGTTTACCTACGAGCAGTACTTC.

The chain uses TRBV6-2 or TRBV6-3 and TRBJ2-1; D may be TRBD2 (5 bases). CDR3 size: 13 residues. Germline V gives CDR1 MNHEY, CDR2 SVGEGT. The ends were cut back, 4 bases at V and 12 bases at J, with 16 bases in the middle. CDR3 bases: TGTGCCAGCAGTTGGGATCCCATACGGGGGCAGTTCTTC. It yields the protein CASSWDPIRGQFF.

The V call is TRBV24-1, the J call TRBJ2-5; the D gene is possibly TRBD1 (6 bases). Germline CDR1 reads KGHDR; CDR2 reads SFDVKD. V gave up 4 bases and J gave up 5 bases, with 13 bases separating them. The CDR3 length is 14 residues. The chain's CDR3 is CATSDTGSWETQYF. The DNA for the CDR3 is TGTGCCACCAGTGACACAGGGAGTTGGGAGACCCAGTACTTC.

This clonotype was counted many times. The chain carries TRBV19 and TRBJ2-2; D uncertain. This CDR3 comprises 14 residues. Between the trimmed V and J ends, which lost 6 bases and 6 bases, there was a span of 14 bases. Germline V CDR1 and CDR2: LNHDA, SQIVND (reference sequence). CDR3 sequence reads: CASSPVRAAGELFF. Written as DNA, the CDR3 is TGTGCCAGTAGCCCCGTAAGGGCGGCCGGGGAGCTGTTTTTT.

This clonotype was observed at least ten times. The V and J genes are TRBV15 and TRBJ1-6, with D maybe TRBD1 (6 bases). Trimming removed 1 base from V and 11 bases from J, with 15 bases in between. The CDR3 runs to 15 residues. Germline CDR1 LNHNV, CDR2 YYDKDF (reference sequence). CDR3 in DNA: TGTGCCACCAGCAGAGTCTCAGGGGTTGAGGCACCCCTCCACTTT. This codes for CATSRVSGVEAPLHF.

There are many counts of this clonotype. The chain's CDR3 is CASSFGQGEQFF. The CDR3, as DNA: TGTGCCAGCAGTTTTGGACAGGGTGAGCAGTTCTTC. The chain is built from TRBV12-3 or TRBV12-4 and TRBJ2-1; 8 nucleotides match TRBD1. The V segment lost 3 bases and the J segment 9 bases; nucleotides outside the gene matches: 1. This CDR3 comprises 12 residues.

This clonotype was recorded a few times. The chain has TRBV12-3 or TRBV12-4 and TRBJ2-5, with 9 bases aligning to TRBD1. There are 16 residues in the CDR3. The V segment lost 5 bases and the J segment 1 base; nucleotides outside the gene matches: 8. CDR3 sequence (DNA): TGTGCCAGCAGTCCCCGGGACAGGGACCGCCAAGAGACCCAGTACTTC. As protein: CASSPRDRDRQETQYF.

In its sample, this clonotype was seen a few times. The chain joins TRBV5-1 to TRBJ2-7; 8 nucleotides match TRBD1. Per germline, CDR1 SGHRS and CDR2 YFSETQ. The junction had 4 bases not matched to a gene; V was cut back by 5 bases and J by 3 bases. This CDR3 has 13 residues. For the CDR3, the DNA is TGCGCCAGCAGGAGGACAGGGATCTACGAGCAGTACTTC. Protein product: CASRRTGIYEQYF. Looking up the rest from reference TRBV5-1 and TRBJ2-7 gives the full variable domain: KAGVTQTPRYLIKTRGQQVTLSCSPISGHRSVSWYQQTPGQGLQFLFEYFSETQRNKGNFPGRFSGRQFSNSRSEMNVSTLELGDSALYLCASRRTGIYEQYFGPGTRLTVT.

A remark on this clonotype: One junction end does not reproduce the germline sequence, and a read error may be involved. The genes are TRBV5-1 and TRBJ2-5; TRBD2 is a possible D gene (5 bases). CDR3 length equals 14 residues. Germline values: CDR1 SGHRS, CDR2 YFSETQ. The CDR3 coding sequence is TGCACCAGCAGCTCTCGGACTGGCCAAGAGACCCAGTACTTC. It is translated as CTSSSRTGQETQYF.

In its sample, this clonotype was seen a few times. This chain joins TRBV28 and TRBJ2-1; tentatively, D is TRBD1 or TRBD2 (5 bases each). The CDR3 covers 14 residues. Germline lookup yields CDR1 MDHEN and CDR2 SYDVKM. V was shortened by 3 bases and J by 12 bases, with 18 bases between the two germline ends. DNA of the CDR3: TGTGCCAGCAGTTTTTATATGGGGGATTTTTCGCAGTTCTTC. Amino acid sequence: CASSFYMGDFSQFF.

This clonotype was seen a few times. The chain combines TRBV5-1 with TRBJ2-2; D possibly corresponds to TRBD1 (5 bases). The CDR3 spans 17 residues. V was trimmed by 4 bases and J by 4 bases, leaving 20 bases between them. Germline CDR1 is SGHRS and CDR2 is YFSETQ. The CDR3 DNA follows: TGCGCCAGCAGCGCAGGGCCCTGGACGGAAACCACCGGGGAGCTGTTTTTT. It is translated as CASSAGPWTETTGELFF. The complete variable domain, with remaining parts taken from reference TRBV5-1 and TRBJ2-2, reads KAGVTQTPRYLIKTRGQQVTLSCSPISGHRSVSWYQQTPGQGLQFLFEYFSETQRNKGNFPGRFSGRQFSNSRSEMNVSTLELGDSALYLCASSAGPWTETTGELFFGEGSRLTVL.

For the CDR3, the DNA is TGTGCCAGCAGCTTAAGTCTAGCGGGGAGGGGTGAGCAGTTCTTC. Residues: CASSLSLAGRGEQFF. The chain carries TRBV7-2 and TRBJ2-1; 9 bases are a match to TRBD2. J lost 9 bases, V lost 2 bases, and 8 bases had no gene match. There are 15 residues in the CDR3. From germline, CDR1 is SGHTA and CDR2 FQGNSA. The complete variable domain, with remaining parts taken from reference TRBV7-2 and TRBJ2-1, reads GAGVSQSPSNKVTEKGKDVELRCDPISGHTALYWYRQSLGQGLEFLIYFQGNSAPDKSGLPSDRFSAERTGGSVSTLTIQRTQQEDSAVYLCASSLSLAGRGEQFFGPGTRLTVL.

This chain joins TRBV19 and TRBJ2-1, with TRBD2 identical over 7 bases. The CDR3 loop spans 15 amino acids. J gave up 6 bases and V 5 bases, and 10 bases lay outside the gene matches. Looked up from germline, CDR1 is LNHDA and CDR2 is SQIVND (reference sequence). CDR3 DNA: TGTGCCAGTAGTCCCCGTTCTAGCGGCCTCAATGAGCAGTTCTTC. The encoded protein is CASSPRSSGLNEQFF.

This clonotype was observed a handful of times. CDR3 DNA: TGTGCCATCCCAGAGGGGGGCCCGAACACCGGGGAGCTGTTTTTT. It codes for CAIPEGGPNTGELFF. The chain is built from TRBV12-3 or TRBV12-4 and TRBJ2-2; TRBD1 or TRBD2 may be the D gene (6 bases each). Trimming pared 10 bases from V and 0 bases from J, leaving 15 bases between. CDR3 length: 15 residues.

The chain recombines TRBV3-1 with TRBJ2-5; a possible D gene is TRBD2 (5 bases). This CDR3 contains 14 residues. V was pared by 1 base and J by 5 bases, with 11 bases between. Germline loops: CDR1 LGHDT, CDR2 YNNKEL (reference sequence). The CDR3 protein is CASSQGPRVETQYF. In nucleotides, the CDR3 is TGTGCCAGCAGCCAAGGTCCGAGGGTCGAGACCCAGTACTTC.

This clonotype was counted at least ten times. V is TRBV12-3 or TRBV12-4 and J is TRBJ1-2; a possible D gene is TRBD1 (5 bases). V was clipped by 5 bases and J by 8 bases, with 9 bases between them. There are 11 residues in the CDR3. The CDR3 loop reads CASSGGIGYTF. DNA of the CDR3: TGTGCCAGCAGTGGGGGGATCGGCTACACCTTC.

This clonotype was seen a handful of times. The rearrangement links TRBV12-3 or TRBV12-4 to TRBJ2-7; unclear D gene. Trimming shortened V by 1 base and J by 1 base, and 11 bases separated the two germline ends. The CDR3 is made up of 15 amino acids. CDR3: CASSLVIALSYEQYF. In DNA, the CDR3 is TGTGCCAGCAGTTTAGTTATAGCCCTATCCTACGAGCAGTACTTC.

The V call is TRBV7-8, the J call TRBJ2-5, with D perhaps TRBD1 (5 bases). Germline CDR1 reads SGHVS; CDR2 reads FQNEAQ. The CDR3 loop spans 15 amino acids. Between the trimmed V and J ends, which lost 0 bases and 1 base, there was a span of 9 bases. The CDR3 here is CASSLASGLQETQYF. The CDR3 region has the DNA TGTGCCAGCAGCTTAGCGTCAGGGCTCCAAGAGACCCAGTACTTC.

This clonotype turned up a few times. The CDR3 is CASSKGQGLNTGELFF. The CDR3 DNA sequence: TGTGCCAGCAGCAAGGGACAGGGGCTAAACACCGGGGAGCTGTTTTTT. The rearrangement links TRBV7-8 to TRBJ2-2; 10 bases line up with TRBD1. From germline, CDR1 is SGHVS and CDR2 FQNEAQ. This CDR3 is built from 16 residues. The V and J ends lost 5 bases and 2 bases, in that order; junction bases with no gene match: 5.

CDR3 in amino acids: CASSQSNLGGSYLPTDTQYF. CDR3 coding DNA: TGTGCCAGCAGCCAATCCAATTTGGGCGGGAGTTACCTTCCCACAGATACGCAGTATTTT. J is TRBJ2-3 and V is TRBV4-2, with 7 bases identical to TRBD2. This CDR3 region has 20 residues. V lost 2 bases, J lost 2 bases, and 19 bases stayed unmatched. Germline V lookup: CDR1 LGHNA, CDR2 YNFKEQ.

This clonotype was counted many times. The chain employs TRBV5-1 and TRBJ2-1; a possible D gene is TRBD1 (5 bases). Between the trimmed V and J ends, which lost 4 bases and 9 bases, there was a span of 11 bases. Germline V gene data show CDR1 as SGHRS and CDR2 as YFSETQ. The CDR3 is 12 residues long. The chain's CDR3 is CASSKQGTEQFF. Here the CDR3 DNA reads TGCGCCAGCAGCAAGCAGGGAACTGAGCAGTTCTTC.

This clonotype was seen at least ten times. This chain connects TRBV6-1 to TRBJ2-3, with D possibly TRBD1 on 5 matching bases. Looked up from germline, CDR1 is MNHNS and CDR2 is SASEGT. The V end was cut by 6 bases, the J end by 3 bases, with 10 bases between. The CDR3 runs to 13 residues. CDR3 sequence: CASSRTRTDTQYF. The CDR3 coding sequence is TGTGCCAGCAGCCGGACACGAACAGATACGCAGTATTTT.

The rearrangement uses TRBV11-2 and TRBJ2-5; perhaps D is TRBD1 or TRBD2 (5 bases each). The CDR3 length is 14 residues. Germline CDR1 is SGHAT and CDR2 is FQNNGV. Trimming took 6 bases from V and 3 from J, leaving 14 bases between them. CDR3 in amino acids: CASRSPGRKETQYF. The CDR3 bases are TGTGCCAGCAGAAGTCCAGGGAGAAAAGAGACCCAGTACTTC. Complete variable domain (other parts from reference TRBV11-2 and TRBJ2-5): EAGVAQSPRYKIIEKRQSVAFWCNPISGHATLYWYQQILGQGPKLLIQFQNNGVVDDSQLPKDRFSAERLKGVDSTLKIQPAKLEDSAVYLCASRSPGRKETQYFGPGTRLLVL.

This clonotype has ten or more counts. The chain links TRBV7-2 to TRBJ1-1; D possibly corresponds to TRBD1 (6 bases). Germline values: CDR1 SGHTA, CDR2 FQGNSA. V dropped 1 base and J dropped 6 bases, with 18 bases sitting between them. The CDR3 sequence is 16 residues long. The CDR3 nucleotides are TGTGCCAGCAGCTTAGGAGCTCGAGGGGGTTGGGCTGAAGCTTTCTTT. Translating gives CASSLGARGGWAEAFF.